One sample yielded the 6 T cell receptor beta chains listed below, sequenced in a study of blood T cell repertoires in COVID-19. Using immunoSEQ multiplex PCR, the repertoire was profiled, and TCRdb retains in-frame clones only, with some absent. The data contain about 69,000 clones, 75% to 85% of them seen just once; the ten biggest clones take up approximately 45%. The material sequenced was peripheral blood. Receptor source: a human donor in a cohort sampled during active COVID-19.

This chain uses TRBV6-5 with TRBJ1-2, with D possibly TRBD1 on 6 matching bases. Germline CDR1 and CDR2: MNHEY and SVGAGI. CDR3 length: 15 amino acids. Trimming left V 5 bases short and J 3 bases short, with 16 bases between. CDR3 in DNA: TGTGCCAGCAGTCCCACTCCTCACAGGGACTATGGCTACACCTTC. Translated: CASSPTPHRDYGYTF.

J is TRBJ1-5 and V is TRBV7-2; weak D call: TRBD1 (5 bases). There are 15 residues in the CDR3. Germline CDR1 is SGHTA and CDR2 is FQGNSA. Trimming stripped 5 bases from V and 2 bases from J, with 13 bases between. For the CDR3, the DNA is TGTGCCAGCAGCCCGCGTCAGGGTGGCAATCAGCCCCAGCATTTT. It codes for CASSPRQGGNQPQHF. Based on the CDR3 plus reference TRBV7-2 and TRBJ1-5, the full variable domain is GAGVSQSPSNKVTEKGKDVELRCDPISGHTALYWYRQSLGQGLEFLIYFQGNSAPDKSGLPSDRFSAERTGGSVSTLTIQRTQQEDSAVYLCASSPRQGGNQPQHFGDGTRLSIL.

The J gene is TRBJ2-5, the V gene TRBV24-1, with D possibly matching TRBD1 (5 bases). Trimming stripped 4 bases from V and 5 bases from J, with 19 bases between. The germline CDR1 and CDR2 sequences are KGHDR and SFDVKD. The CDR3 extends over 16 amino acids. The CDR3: CATSDTHAARQETQYF. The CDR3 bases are TGTGCCACCAGTGACACCCATGCCGCCCGACAGGAGACCCAGTACTTC.

The CDR3 spells CAWSAAGNQPQHF. Here the CDR3 DNA reads TGTGCCTGGAGTGCGGCGGGGAATCAGCCCCAGCATTTT. The chain employs TRBV30 and TRBJ1-5; D unclear. The germline CDR1 and CDR2 sequences are GTSNPN and SVGIG (reference sequence). The CDR3 is 13 amino acids. V dropped 1 base and J dropped 4 bases, with 8 bases sitting between them. The whole variable domain, filled in from reference TRBV30 and TRBJ1-5, reads SQTIHQWPATLVQPVGSPLSLECTVEGTSNPNLYWYRQAAGRGLQLLFYSVGIGQISSEVPQNLSASRPQDRQFILSSKKLLLSDSGFYLCAWSAAGNQPQHFGDGTRLSIL.

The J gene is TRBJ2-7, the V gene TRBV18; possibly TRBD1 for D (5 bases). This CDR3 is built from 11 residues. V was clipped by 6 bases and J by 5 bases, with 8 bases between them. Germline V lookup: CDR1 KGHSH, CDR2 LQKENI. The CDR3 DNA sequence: TGTGCCAGCTCCGCAGGGCACGAGCAGTACTTC. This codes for CASSAGHEQYF.

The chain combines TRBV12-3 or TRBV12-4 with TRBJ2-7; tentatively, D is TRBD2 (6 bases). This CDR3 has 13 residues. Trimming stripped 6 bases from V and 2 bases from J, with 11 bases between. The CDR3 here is CASSAGRAYEQYF. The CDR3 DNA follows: TGTGCCAGCAGCGCGGGGAGAGCCTACGAGCAGTACTTC.